This passage covers 5 T cell receptor beta chains from one sample sequenced in a study of Ad26.COV2.S vaccination and SARS-CoV-2 variants. Treatment of the sample: about 20 received Ad26.COV2.S at low or high dose, single or two shots; several received placebo; per-sample allocation not given. Day 63 after the first vaccine or placebo injection was the time point for sampling. TCRdb's table, derived via immunoSEQ multiplex PCR, lists solely in-frame clones and lacks some. The sample consists of 350,000 to 450,000 clones, about nine tenths of them appearing once. The material sequenced was peripheral blood, taken in a trial of Ad26.COV2.S vaccine versus placebo. These receptors all come from a person between 18 and 65 years old who received the Ad26.COV2.S COVID-19 vaccine or a placebo.

J is TRBJ2-1 and V is TRBV19, with a tentative D call TRBD2 (6 bases). The CDR3 loop spans 13 amino acids. Germline V gene sequence: CDR1 LNHDA, CDR2 SQIVND (reference sequence). Trimming took 7 bases from V and 9 from J, leaving 16 bases between them. The CDR3 sequence is CASNVAAHSEQFF. In DNA form, the CDR3 reads TGTGCCAGTAACGTAGCGGCGCACAGTGAGCAGTTCTTC.

This chain connects TRBV9 to TRBJ1-4, with TRBD1 as a possible D gene (5 bases). The CDR3 has 16 amino acids. The germline V gene encodes CDR1 SGDLS and CDR2 YYNGEE. V lost 0 bases and J 7 bases, leaving 16 bases between the germline ends. CDR3 in DNA: TGTGCCAGCAGCGTAGAGGGTCGGGGCTCGATTGAAAAACTGTTTTTT. Translation: CASSVEGRGSIEKLFF.

The genes are TRBV18 and TRBJ1-5; D is possibly TRBD1 (5 bases). The CDR3 covers 18 residues. CDR1 is KGHSH, CDR2 LQKENI, per germline. Trimming shortened V by 0 bases and J by 3 bases, and 18 bases separated the two germline ends. CDR3 sequence: CASSPPGTASVHNQPQHF. CDR3 DNA sequence: TGTGCCAGCTCACCACCGGGGACGGCGTCAGTCCACAATCAGCCCCAGCATTTT.

J is TRBJ2-3 and V is TRBV11-3; 7 positions agree with TRBD2. The germline gives CDR1 SGHNT, CDR2 YENEEA. Losses at the gene ends were 1 base for V and 2 bases for J; bases not matched to a gene: 6. The CDR3 extends over 16 amino acids. The CDR3 spells CASSLGLAELTDTQYF. The CDR3, as DNA: TGTGCCAGCAGCTTAGGCCTAGCGGAGCTCACAGATACGCAGTATTTT.

This clone has a handful of counts. The CDR3 region has the DNA TGTGCCACCACCCCCCTGGGGGGGTACACTGAAGCTTTCTTT. It encodes CATTPLGGYTEAFF. This chain uses TRBV24-1 with TRBJ1-1; tentative D call: TRBD1 (5 bases). CDR3 length: 14 residues. V was shortened by 8 bases and J by 3 bases, with 15 bases between the two germline ends. From germline, CDR1 is KGHDR and CDR2 SFDVKD.